A single sample is the source of the 8 T cell receptor beta chains below, sequenced in a study of response to subunit inactivated influenza vaccine. TCRdb itself ran the RT-PCR reads through MiXCR, one entry per CDR3 protein. The sample shows fewer than 550,000 distinct CDR3 sequences, 25% of them seen only once. This specimen consisted of CD4+ T cells sorted from PBMCs, obtained 5 days after vaccination. The receptors here all came from a man aged 45-65 years who received an inactivated influenza vaccine.

The V gene is TRBV7-9, the J gene TRBJ2-5; 8 bases map to TRBD1. CDR1 and CDR2 (germline): SEHNR, FQNEAQ (reference sequence). The CDR3 extends over 15 amino acids. Trimming cost V 5 bases and J 4 bases; bases outside gene matches: 9. CDR3: CASSRTGTSGETQYF. CDR3 nucleotide sequence: TGTGCCAGCAGCCGGACAGGGACTTCCGGAGAGACCCAGTACTTC.

The sample holds a few counts of this clonotype. The chain is built from TRBV4-3 and TRBJ2-1; TRBD2 is a possible D gene (5 bases). The V end was cut by 0 bases, the J end by 10 bases, with 13 bases between. This CDR3 is built from 14 residues. Germline CDR1 LGHNA, CDR2 YSLEER. CDR3 DNA: TGCGCCAGCAGCCAAGATCTGAAAGCGGACGAGCAGTTCTTC. Protein sequence: CASSQDLKADEQFF.

This chain uses TRBV20-1 with TRBJ2-7; D perhaps matches TRBD2 (6 bases). The CDR3 consists of 14 residues. With 4 bases removed from V and 3 bases from J, the gap between germline ends came to 16 bases. CDR1 is DFQATT and CDR2 is SNEGSKA in the germline V gene (reference sequence). The CDR3 nucleotides are TGCAGTGCTACTAGCGAAATCAATGTCTACGAGCAGTACTTC. Translating it yields CSATSEINVYEQYF.

This clonotype was observed a few times. V usage is TRBV20-1 and J usage is TRBJ2-7; 11 bases align to TRBD2. The germline V gene has CDR1 DFQATT and CDR2 SNEGSKA (reference sequence). The V segment lost 1 base and the J segment 0 bases; nucleotides outside the gene matches: 5. There are 16 residues in the CDR3. The DNA for the CDR3 is TGCAGTGCTAGAGTTTTAGCGGGAGGGTTCTCCTACGAGCAGTACTTC. It is translated as CSARVLAGGFSYEQYF.

This clonotype was counted a few times. The chain joins TRBV20-1 to TRBJ2-7; D is unclear. The CDR3 runs to 9 residues. V was pared by 5 bases and J by 4 bases, with 3 bases between. Looked up from germline, CDR1 is DFQATT and CDR2 is SNEGSKA (reference sequence). CDR3: CSAGYEQYF. DNA for the CDR3: TGCAGTGCTGGATACGAGCAGTACTTC.

Points on this clonotype: The junction and the germline gene differ at one end; a read error may be behind it. The chain carries TRBV12-3 or TRBV12-4 and TRBJ1-2; D remains unclear. The CDR3 runs 12 residues. The CDR3 reads CASSLEVGQSVF. CDR3 sequence (DNA): TGTGCCAGCAGCCTAGAGGTCGGCCAGAGCGTCTTC.

This clonotype was detected only a few times. V is TRBV30 and J is TRBJ2-5; D uncertain. The CDR3 runs 13 residues. Trimming cost V 4 bases and J 4 bases, with 13 bases left between them. Germline V gene lookup returns CDR1 GTSNPN and CDR2 SVGIG (reference sequence). The chain's CDR3 is CAWNRSFRETQYF. CDR3 bases: TGTGCCTGGAATCGGTCGTTTAGAGAGACCCAGTACTTC.

The chain uses TRBV12-3 or TRBV12-4 and TRBJ2-5; D perhaps matches TRBD2 (6 bases). The CDR3 sequence is 13 residues long. With 8 bases removed from V and 5 bases from J, the gap between germline ends came to 15 bases. CDR3 bases: TGTGCCAGCGGAGTCGGGGGTATGGAGACCCAGTACTTC. This gives the protein CASGVGGMETQYF.